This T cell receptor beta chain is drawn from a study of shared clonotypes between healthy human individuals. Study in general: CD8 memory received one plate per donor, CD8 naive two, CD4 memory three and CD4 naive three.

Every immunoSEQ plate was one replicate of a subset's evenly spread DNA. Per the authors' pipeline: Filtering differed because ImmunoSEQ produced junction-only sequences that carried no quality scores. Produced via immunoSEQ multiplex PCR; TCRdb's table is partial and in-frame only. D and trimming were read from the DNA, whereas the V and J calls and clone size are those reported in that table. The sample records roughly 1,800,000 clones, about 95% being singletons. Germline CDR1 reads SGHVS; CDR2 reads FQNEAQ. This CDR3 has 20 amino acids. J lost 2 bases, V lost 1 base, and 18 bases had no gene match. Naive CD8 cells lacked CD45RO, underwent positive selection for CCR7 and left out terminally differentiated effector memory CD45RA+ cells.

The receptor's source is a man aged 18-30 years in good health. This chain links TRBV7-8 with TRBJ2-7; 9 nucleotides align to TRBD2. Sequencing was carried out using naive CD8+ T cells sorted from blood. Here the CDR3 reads CASSLDPPLSSGGPTYEQYF. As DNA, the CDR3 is TGTGCCAGCAGCTTAGATCCCCCGCTTAGTAGCGGGGGACCCACCTACGAGCAGTACTTC.